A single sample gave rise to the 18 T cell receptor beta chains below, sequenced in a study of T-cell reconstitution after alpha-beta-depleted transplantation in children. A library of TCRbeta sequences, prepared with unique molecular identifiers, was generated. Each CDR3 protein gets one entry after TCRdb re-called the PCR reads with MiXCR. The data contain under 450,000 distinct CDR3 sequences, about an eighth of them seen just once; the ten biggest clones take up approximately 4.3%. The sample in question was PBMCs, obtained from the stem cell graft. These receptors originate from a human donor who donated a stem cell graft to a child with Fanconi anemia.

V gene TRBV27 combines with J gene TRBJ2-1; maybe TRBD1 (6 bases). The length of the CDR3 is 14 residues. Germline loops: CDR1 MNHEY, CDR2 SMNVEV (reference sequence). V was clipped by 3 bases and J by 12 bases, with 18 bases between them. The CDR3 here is CASSFGGEAQRQFF. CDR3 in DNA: TGTGCCAGCAGTTTTGGGGGCGAGGCTCAGCGGCAGTTCTTC.

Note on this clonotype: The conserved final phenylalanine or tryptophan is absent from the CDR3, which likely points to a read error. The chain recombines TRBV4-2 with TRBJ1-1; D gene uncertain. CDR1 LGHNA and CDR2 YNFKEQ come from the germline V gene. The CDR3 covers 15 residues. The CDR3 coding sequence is TGTTCCAGCAGCCTCCAGGCCGCGGGAAACACTGAAGCTTTCTAT. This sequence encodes CSSSLQAAGNTEAFY.

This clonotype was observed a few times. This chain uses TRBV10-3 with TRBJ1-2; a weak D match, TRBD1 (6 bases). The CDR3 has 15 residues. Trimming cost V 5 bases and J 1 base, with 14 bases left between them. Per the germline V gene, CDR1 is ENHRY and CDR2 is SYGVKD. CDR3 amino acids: CAISPRQADNYGYTF. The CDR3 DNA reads TGTGCCATCAGTCCCCGACAGGCCGATAACTATGGCTACACCTTC.

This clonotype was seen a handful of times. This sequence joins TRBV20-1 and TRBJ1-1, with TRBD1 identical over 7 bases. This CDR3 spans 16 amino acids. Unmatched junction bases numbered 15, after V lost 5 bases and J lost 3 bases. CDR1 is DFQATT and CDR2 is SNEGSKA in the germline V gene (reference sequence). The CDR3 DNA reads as TGCAGTGCTCTTTCCGGTTCAGGGGGATGGGACACTGAAGCTTTCTTT. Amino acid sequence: CSALSGSGGWDTEAFF.

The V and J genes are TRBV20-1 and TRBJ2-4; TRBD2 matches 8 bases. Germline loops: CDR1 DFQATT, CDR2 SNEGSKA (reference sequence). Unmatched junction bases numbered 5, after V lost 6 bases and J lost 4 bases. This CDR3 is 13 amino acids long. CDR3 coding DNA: TGCAGTGCCCCTCTAGCGGGTAAAAACATTCAGTACTTC. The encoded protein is CSAPLAGKNIQYF.

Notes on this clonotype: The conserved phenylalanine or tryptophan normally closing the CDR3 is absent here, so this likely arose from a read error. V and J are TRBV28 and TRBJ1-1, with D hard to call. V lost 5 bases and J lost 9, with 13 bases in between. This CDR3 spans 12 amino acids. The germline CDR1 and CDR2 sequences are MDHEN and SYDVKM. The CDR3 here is CASSNGVMKAFY. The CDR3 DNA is TGTGCCAGCAGTAACGGGGTCATGAAAGCTTTCTAT.

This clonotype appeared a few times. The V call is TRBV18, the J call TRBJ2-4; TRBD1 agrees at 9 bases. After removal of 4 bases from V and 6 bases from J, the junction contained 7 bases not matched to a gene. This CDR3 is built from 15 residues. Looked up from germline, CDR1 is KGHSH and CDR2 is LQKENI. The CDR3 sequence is CASSLNRGLGNIQYF. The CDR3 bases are TGTGCCAGCTCACTTAACAGGGGGCTGGGAAACATTCAGTACTTC.

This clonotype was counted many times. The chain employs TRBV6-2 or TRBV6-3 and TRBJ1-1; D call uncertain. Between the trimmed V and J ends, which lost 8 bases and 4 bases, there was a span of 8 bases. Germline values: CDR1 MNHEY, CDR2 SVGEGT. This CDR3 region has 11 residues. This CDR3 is CASLTFTEAFF. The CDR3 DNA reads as TGTGCCAGCCTCACGTTCACTGAAGCTTTCTTT.

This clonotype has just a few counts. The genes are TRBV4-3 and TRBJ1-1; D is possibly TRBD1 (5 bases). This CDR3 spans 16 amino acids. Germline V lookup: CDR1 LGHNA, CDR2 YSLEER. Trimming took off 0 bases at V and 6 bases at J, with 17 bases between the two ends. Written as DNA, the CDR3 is TGCGCCAGCAGCCAAGATCAAGCATTACGGGGCCCTGAAGCTTTCTTT. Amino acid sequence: CASSQDQALRGPEAFF.

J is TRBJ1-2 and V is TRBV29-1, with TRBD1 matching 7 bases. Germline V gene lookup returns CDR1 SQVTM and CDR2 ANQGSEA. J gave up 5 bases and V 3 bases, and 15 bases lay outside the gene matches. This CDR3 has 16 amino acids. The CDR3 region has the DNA TGCAGCGTTGAGGACCGTTACAGGGGAGCGGAGTATGGCTACACCTTC. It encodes CSVEDRYRGAEYGYTF. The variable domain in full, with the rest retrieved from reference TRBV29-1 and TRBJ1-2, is SAVISQKPSRDICQRGTSLTIQCQVDSQVTMMFWYRQQPGQSLTLIATANQGSEATYESGFVIDKFPISRPNLTFSTLTVSNMSPEDSSIYLCSVEDRYRGAEYGYTFGSGTRLTVV.

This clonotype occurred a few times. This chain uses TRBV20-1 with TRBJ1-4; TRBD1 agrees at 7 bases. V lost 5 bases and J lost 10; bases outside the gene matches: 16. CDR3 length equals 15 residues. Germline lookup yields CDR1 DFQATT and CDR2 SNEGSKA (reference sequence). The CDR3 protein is CSAWRGDSALVKLFF. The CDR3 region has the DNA TGCAGTGCTTGGAGGGGGGACAGCGCCCTAGTAAAACTGTTTTTT.

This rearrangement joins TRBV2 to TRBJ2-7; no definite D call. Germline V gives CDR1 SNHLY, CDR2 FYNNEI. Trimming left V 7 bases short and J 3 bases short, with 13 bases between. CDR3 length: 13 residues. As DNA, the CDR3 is TGTGCCAGCATCGGTACATCGAACTACGAGCAGTACTTC. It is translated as CASIGTSNYEQYF.

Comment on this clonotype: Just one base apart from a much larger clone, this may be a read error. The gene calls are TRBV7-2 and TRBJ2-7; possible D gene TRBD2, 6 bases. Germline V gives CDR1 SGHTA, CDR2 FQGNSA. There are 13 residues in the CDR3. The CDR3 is CASSLGRGKALLF. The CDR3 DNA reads TGTGCCAGCAGCTTAGGGAGGGGAAAGGCTCTTCTGTTC.

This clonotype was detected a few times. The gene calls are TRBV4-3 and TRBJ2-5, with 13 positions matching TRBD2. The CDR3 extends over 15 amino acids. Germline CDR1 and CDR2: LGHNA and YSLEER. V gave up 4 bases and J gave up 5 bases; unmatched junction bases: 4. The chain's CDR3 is CASSRLLAGGETQYF. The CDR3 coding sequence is TGCGCCAGCAGCCGCTTACTAGCGGGAGGGGAGACCCAGTACTTC.

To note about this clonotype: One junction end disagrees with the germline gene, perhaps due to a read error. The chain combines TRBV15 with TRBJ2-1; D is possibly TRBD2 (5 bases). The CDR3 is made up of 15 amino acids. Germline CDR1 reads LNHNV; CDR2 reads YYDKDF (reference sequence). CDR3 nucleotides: TGTGCCACCACCAGAGATCGCGGGCAGACCAATGAGCAGTTCTTC. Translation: CATTRDRGQTNEQFF.

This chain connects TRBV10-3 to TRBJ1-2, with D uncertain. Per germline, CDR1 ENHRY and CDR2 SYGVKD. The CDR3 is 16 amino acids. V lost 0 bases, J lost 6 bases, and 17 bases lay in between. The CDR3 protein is CAISESKMGFAHGYTF. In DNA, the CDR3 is TGTGCCATCAGTGAGTCAAAAATGGGCTTTGCCCATGGCTACACCTTC.

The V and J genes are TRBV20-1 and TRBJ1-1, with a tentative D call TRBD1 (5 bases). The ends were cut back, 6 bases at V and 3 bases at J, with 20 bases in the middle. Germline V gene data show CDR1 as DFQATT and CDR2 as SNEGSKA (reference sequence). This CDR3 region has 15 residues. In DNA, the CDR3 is TGCAGTGCCAGTCCAGCAACCAGGGTACACACTGAAGCTTTCTTT. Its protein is CSASPATRVHTEAFF.

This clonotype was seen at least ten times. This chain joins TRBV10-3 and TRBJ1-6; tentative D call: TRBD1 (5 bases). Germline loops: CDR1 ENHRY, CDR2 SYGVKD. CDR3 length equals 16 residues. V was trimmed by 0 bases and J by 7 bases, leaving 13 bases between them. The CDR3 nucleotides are TGTGCCATCAGTGAGTCGGGGCAGGGCGTCAATTCACCCCTCCACTTT. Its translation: CAISESGQGVNSPLHF.